Presented here are 27 T cell receptor beta chains from one specimen sequenced in a study of glioma-infiltrating T cells (dated by TCRdb to the mid-2010s). These reads were obtained on an Illumina MiSeq. The iRepertoire nested amplicon-rescue multiplex PCR (arm-PCR) platform was used to amplify TCR alpha and beta CDR3 regions from RNA. TCRdb applied fastp at Q25 and MiXCR to the public reads, then kept only in-frame beta chains. Rows matching on CDR3 protein sequence are summarized as one entry with the most common DNA and genes. The sample profile shows about 190,000 distinct CDR3 sequences; 32% of them were found once. 20% of the sample lies in the top ten. The source material was glioma tissue, nonneoplastic brain tissue, or PBMCs (not recorded which). Receptors were obtained from a human donor with low-grade glioma or glioblastoma, undergoing nonglioma brain surgery, or in good health (not recorded which).

As to this clonotype: A read error may account for a junction end that differs from germline. The J gene is TRBJ1-4, the V gene TRBV4-1, with D perhaps matching TRBD1 (5 bases). This CDR3 comprises 17 residues. CDR1 and CDR2 from the germline V gene are MGHRA and YSYEKL. Here the CDR3 DNA reads TGCGCCAGCAGCAAAGATCAAGTGGGACGAAGAAATGAAAAACTGTTTTTT. This gives the protein CASSKDQVGRRNEKLFF.

To note about this clonotype: This may be a read error, as it is one base from a much larger clone. This rearrangement joins TRBV20-1 to TRBJ2-1; 7 bases line up with TRBD2. V shed 6 bases, J shed 12 bases, and the junction held 20 bases outside the gene matches. Germline-derived CDR1 and CDR2 are DFQATT and SNEGSKA (reference sequence). CDR3 length equals 15 residues. The CDR3 bases are TGCAGTGCCGACGGACTATCGGGAGTGGGGGGGGGGCAGTTCTTC. Its protein product is CSADGLSGVGGGQFF.

Comment on this clonotype: This clone may be a read error of a much larger clone one base away. V gene TRBV6-2 or TRBV6-3 combines with J gene TRBJ2-7, with 9 bases lining up with TRBD2. V lost 4 bases and J lost 3; bases outside the gene matches: 10. The CDR3 is 16 residues long. CDR1 and CDR2 from the germline V gene are MNHEY and SVGEGT. CDR3 residues: CASSFSPLAGSYEQYF. As DNA, the CDR3 is TGTGCCAGCAGTTTCTCCCCGCTAGCGGGAAGCTACGAGCAGTACTTC.

This clonotype was counted many times. The CDR3: CAISEFGGLGDEQYF. In DNA, the CDR3 is TGTGCCATCAGTGAGTTCGGGGGGCTTGGAGACGAGCAGTACTTC. The chain has TRBV10-3 and TRBJ2-7; weak D call: TRBD2 (7 bases). V was pared by 1 base and J by 5 bases, with 15 bases between. Germline CDR1 ENHRY, CDR2 SYGVKD. The CDR3 spans 15 residues.

Of note for this clonotype: This may come from a read error, since a much larger clone is one base off. The CDR3 carries no conserved terminal phenylalanine or tryptophan, so it likely arises from a read error. The V and J genes are TRBV19 and TRBJ1-5; D remains ambiguous. Trimming cost V 3 bases and J 7 bases, with 10 bases left between them. The CDR3 is made up of 13 amino acids. CDR1 is LNHDA and CDR2 is SQIVND in the germline V gene (reference sequence). In DNA, the CDR3 is TGTGCCAGTAGTATTGGGGATCGACAGCCCCAGCATCTT. Translation gives CASSIGDRQPQHL.

V and J are TRBV28 and TRBJ1-2; D might be TRBD1 (5 bases). Germline V CDR1 and CDR2: MDHEN, SYDVKM. The CDR3 loop spans 13 amino acids. Trimming shortened V by 3 bases and J by 8 bases, and 13 bases separated the two germline ends. The CDR3 loop is CASSFGQGGGYTF. Here the CDR3 DNA reads TGTGCCAGCAGTTTTGGGCAGGGAGGCGGCTACACCTTC.

This clonotype was counted ten times or more. V and J are TRBV6-1 and TRBJ1-1, with D perhaps matching TRBD1 (6 bases). The length of the CDR3 is 14 residues. V was clipped by 6 bases and J by 1 base, with 12 bases between them. Looked up from germline, CDR1 is MNHNS and CDR2 is SASEGT. The CDR3 spells CASSPGDKNTEAFF. The DNA for the CDR3 is TGTGCCAGCAGCCCAGGGGATAAGAACACTGAAGCTTTCTTT.

The sample holds many counts of this clonotype. The J gene is TRBJ2-1, the V gene TRBV7-2, with TRBD2 matching over 7 bases. The V gene end was trimmed by 10 bases and the J gene end by 2 bases; junction bases not matched to a gene: 14. The CDR3 totals 16 residues. The germline CDR1 and CDR2 sequences are SGHTA and FQGNSA. The CDR3 DNA reads TGTGCCACCTCTAACGGGAGGTTTGTAGCCTACAATGAGCAGTTCTTC. Protein: CATSNGRFVAYNEQFF.

The rearrangement joins TRBV6-5 to TRBJ2-7; 9 bases agree with TRBD1. The CDR3 has 14 residues. Germline-derived CDR1 and CDR2 are MNHEY and SVGAGI. V shed 0 bases and J 6 bases; nucleotides not matched to a gene: 3. In nucleotides, the CDR3 is TGTGCCAGCAGTTACTCTGGACAGGGGCGCGAGCAGTACTTC. Its protein is CASSYSGQGREQYF.

This clonotype was seen a few times. The chain couples TRBV12-5 to TRBJ2-1; TRBD2 aligns across 10 bases. The CDR3 covers 18 residues. The V and J ends lost 2 bases and 4 bases, in that order; junction bases with no gene match: 11. From germline, CDR1 is LGHNT and CDR2 FRNRAP. CDR3 DNA: TGTGCTAGTGGTTTGCCCCTGAGAGCGGGAGGGTATTACAATGAGCAGTTCTTC. This translates into CASGLPLRAGGYYNEQFF.

This chain joins TRBV7-9 and TRBJ2-3; D is perhaps TRBD1 (6 bases). The CDR3 totals 14 residues. In germline, CDR1 is SEHNR, CDR2 FQNEAQ (reference sequence). Trimming stripped 7 bases from V and 2 bases from J, with 13 bases between. The CDR3 nucleotides are TGTGCCAGCATCCCAGGACAGTCCACAGATACGCAGTATTTT. Encoded protein: CASIPGQSTDTQYF.

This clonotype was observed at least ten times. One end of the junction fails to match germline, which may point to a read error. CDR3 coding DNA: TGTGTCAGCAGTCCTCTTTGGGGGCACGAGACCCAGTACTTC. Amino acids: CVSSPLWGHETQYF. The V and J genes are TRBV6-1 and TRBJ2-5; TRBD1 might be the D (6 bases). CDR1 is MNHNS, CDR2 SASEGT, per germline. The CDR3 is 14 residues long.

Ten or more counts support this clonotype. For the CDR3, the DNA is TGTGCCAGCAGTGGAGGGGACAGATCGAACACTGAAGCTTTCTTT. It translates to CASSGGDRSNTEAFF. This chain uses TRBV25-1 with TRBJ1-1; 7 bases match TRBD1. Germline V CDR1 and CDR2: MGHDK, SYGVNS. The CDR3 totals 15 residues. The V segment lost 4 bases and the J segment 1 base; nucleotides outside the gene matches: 6. Full variable domain (rest looked up from reference TRBV25-1 and TRBJ1-1): EADIYQTPRYLVIGTGKKITLECSQTMGHDKMYWYQQDPGMELHLIHYSYGVNSTEKGDLSSESTVSRIRTEHFPLTLESARPSHTSQYLCASSGGDRSNTEAFFGQGTRLTVV.

Concerning this clonotype itself: The limits of the CDR3 on the DNA are not certain, so only TCRdb's listed CDR3 is given. This chain links TRBV28 with TRBJ1-1; TRBD1 reflects the table's D call only, with no check against the DNA. The CDR3 spans 22 amino acids, including both terminal residues. Looked up from germline, CDR1 is MDHEN and CDR2 is SYDVKM. CDR3 residues: CASSSRLRQETQYFGPGTEAFF.

V usage is TRBV11-2 and J usage is TRBJ2-3; the D is unclear. V dropped 7 bases and J dropped 5 bases, with 10 bases sitting between them. The germline V gene has CDR1 SGHAT and CDR2 FQNNGV. The CDR3 runs to 12 residues. The CDR3 DNA sequence: TGTGCCAGCATGCGGACCCGAGATACGCAGTATTTT. Protein sequence: CASMRTRDTQYF.

This clonotype was seen many times. The rearrangement uses TRBV18 and TRBJ2-1, with D perhaps matching TRBD1 (6 bases). The V end was cut by 3 bases, the J end by 4 bases, with 10 bases between. CDR1 KGHSH and CDR2 LQKENI come from the germline V gene. This CDR3 region has 14 residues. Here the CDR3 reads CASSPDQGYNEQFF. The CDR3 bases are TGTGCCAGCTCACCTGACCAGGGGTACAATGAGCAGTTCTTC. Supplemented by reference TRBV18 and TRBJ2-1, the full variable domain reads NAGVMQNPRHLVRRRGQEARLRCSPMKGHSHVYWYRQLPEEGLKFMVYLQKENIIDESGMPKERFSAEFPKEGPSILRIQQVVRGDSAAYFCASSPDQGYNEQFFGPGTRLTVL.

As regards this clonotype: It may be a read error: a sequence one base away is much more abundant. The chain couples TRBV12-3 or TRBV12-4 to TRBJ2-7; D may correspond to TRBD1 or TRBD2 (5 bases each). The tail of the sequence fits TRBJ2-1 better, so the J call may be wrong. CDR3 length: 13 amino acids. CDR3 residues: CARSFWGSDEQFF. The CDR3 nucleotides are TGTGCCAGAAGTTTTTGGGGGTCCGATGAGCAGTTCTTC.

This clonotype was counted only a few times. V and J are TRBV5-4 and TRBJ2-3; TRBD2 agrees at 8 bases. Trimming at V came to 0 bases and at J to 4 bases, leaving 7 bases not matched to a gene. This CDR3 spans 16 amino acids. Germline V gives CDR1 SGHNT, CDR2 YYREEE (reference sequence). The CDR3 nucleotides are TGTGCCAGCAGCTTGGGGACTAGCCCAATCTCAGATACGCAGTATTTT. It translates to CASSLGTSPISDTQYF.

The chain has TRBV19 and TRBJ1-2, with D maybe TRBD1 (6 bases). V was pared by 7 bases and J by 5 bases, with 14 bases between. Germline CDR1 is LNHDA and CDR2 is SQIVND (reference sequence). The CDR3 has 13 amino acids. CDR3 nucleotide sequence: TGTGCCAGTAAATCCCTGACAGGTTATGGCTACACCTTC. Protein product: CASKSLTGYGYTF. Complete variable domain (other parts from reference TRBV19 and TRBJ1-2): DGGITQSPKYLFRKEGQNVTLSCEQNLNHDAMYWYRQDPGQGLRLIYYSQIVNDFQKGDIAEGYSVSREKKESFPLTVTSAQKNPTAFYLCASKSLTGYGYTFGSGTRLTVV.

V usage is TRBV4-3 and J usage is TRBJ2-1; D not certain. Looked up from germline, CDR1 is LGHNA and CDR2 is YSLEER. The length of the CDR3 is 13 residues. The V end was cut by 1 base, the J end by 9 bases, with 10 bases between. In DNA, the CDR3 is TGCGCCAGCAGCCAAGTCCAAAAGGGTGAGCAGTTCTTC. Translated, it gives CASSQVQKGEQFF.

This clonotype was seen repeatedly, ten times or more. This chain links TRBV7-6 with TRBJ1-1; D may be TRBD1 (5 bases). V lost 5 bases to trimming and J lost 2 bases, with 12 bases between them. The CDR3 contains 14 residues. CDR1 is SGHVS, CDR2 FNYEAQ, per germline. The CDR3 sequence is CASSRSGVNTEAFF. CDR3 DNA sequence: TGTGCCAGCAGCCGATCGGGGGTAAACACTGAAGCTTTCTTT.

This clonotype was counted a few times. A much bigger clone sits one base away, suggesting this may be a read error. The genes are TRBV5-5 and TRBJ2-3, with D uncertain. The CDR3 consists of 16 residues. Germline CDR1 is SGHKS and CDR2 is YYEKEE (reference sequence). CDR3 in DNA: TGTGCCAGCAGCTTTGAGGTGCGGACCAGCAAAGATACGCAGTATTTT. This encodes CASSFEVRTSKDTQYF.

In the case of this clonotype: This may stem from a read error, because a much larger clone lies one nucleotide away. The chain links TRBV7-9 to TRBJ2-7; D not resolved. Germline CDR1 SEHNR, CDR2 FQNEAQ (reference sequence). Trimming pared 2 bases from V and 5 bases from J, leaving 7 bases between. The CDR3 has 12 amino acids. CDR3 loop: CASSLPWNEQYF. Written as DNA, the CDR3 is TGTGCCAGCAGCTTACCCTGGAACGAGCAGTACTTC. The entire variable domain, with the rest obtained from reference TRBV7-9 and TRBJ2-7, is as follows: DTGVSQNPRHKITKRGQNVTFRCDPISEHNRLYWYRQTLGQGPEFLTYFQNEAQLEKSRLLSDRFSAERPKGSFSTLEIQRTEQGDSAMYLCASSLPWNEQYFGPGTRLTVT.

The rearrangement links TRBV4-3 to TRBJ2-1; 8 bases agree with TRBD2. The CDR3 spans 15 residues. Losses at the gene ends were 0 bases for V and 4 bases for J; bases not matched to a gene: 2. In germline, CDR1 is LGHNA, CDR2 YSLEER. CDR3 loop: CASSQDPGGYNEQFF. The CDR3 nucleotides are TGCGCCAGCAGCCAAGACCCGGGAGGGTACAATGAGCAGTTCTTC.

This clonotype was picked up many times. The V call is TRBV4-2, the J call TRBJ2-3; D not resolved. The CDR3 runs 17 residues. V gave up 0 bases and J gave up 0 bases, with 13 bases separating them. Germline CDR1 reads LGHNA; CDR2 reads YNFKEQ. The CDR3 DNA reads TGTGCCAGCAGCCAAGATTTGAGCTTCACTAGCACAGATACGCAGTATTTT. This sequence encodes CASSQDLSFTSTDTQYF.

This clonotype was counted ten times or more. The CDR3, as DNA: TGTGCCAGCAGTTTCTGGGGCTGGGGCTACACCTTC. It yields the protein CASSFWGWGYTF. The chain couples TRBV28 to TRBJ1-2; D might be TRBD1 (5 bases). With 3 bases removed from V and 8 bases from J, the gap between germline ends came to 10 bases. Per germline, CDR1 MDHEN and CDR2 SYDVKM. There are 12 residues in the CDR3.

In its sample, this clonotype was seen many times. The chain links TRBV7-8 to TRBJ2-3; 12 positions match TRBD2. Germline CDR1 and CDR2: SGHVS and FQNEAQ. V lost 6 bases, J lost 5 bases, and 9 bases stayed unmatched. This CDR3 has 16 amino acids. The CDR3, as DNA: TGTGCCAGCAGTCCCAGACTAGCGGGAGTTATAGATACGCAGTATTTT. The encoded protein is CASSPRLAGVIDTQYF.